This T cell receptor beta chain was profiled in a study of response to subunit inactivated influenza vaccine. TCRdb reprocessed the RT-PCR reads via MiXCR and lists one record per CDR3 protein. The sample records fewer than 700,000 distinct CDR3 sequences, 10% to 15% being singletons. Trimming left V 0 bases short and J 9 bases short, with 13 bases between. Germline loops: CDR1 SGHRS, CDR2 YFSETQ. The CDR3 has 14 amino acids. The specimen was PBMCs from blood, collected around seven weeks after vaccination. The rearrangement links TRBV5-1 to TRBJ2-1; a weak D match, TRBD1 (5 bases). This TCR was sampled from a man aged 50 or older who received an inactivated influenza vaccine. Written as DNA, the CDR3 is TGCGCCAGCAGCTTGGGGGGCAGGGTTGCTGAGCAGTTCTTC. Residues: CASSLGGRVAEQFF. Full variable domain (rest looked up from reference TRBV5-1 and TRBJ2-1): KAGVTQTPRYLIKTRGQQVTLSCSPISGHRSVSWYQQTPGQGLQFLFEYFSETQRNKGNFPGRFSGRQFSNSRSEMNVSTLELGDSALYLCASSLGGRVAEQFFGPGTRLTVL.